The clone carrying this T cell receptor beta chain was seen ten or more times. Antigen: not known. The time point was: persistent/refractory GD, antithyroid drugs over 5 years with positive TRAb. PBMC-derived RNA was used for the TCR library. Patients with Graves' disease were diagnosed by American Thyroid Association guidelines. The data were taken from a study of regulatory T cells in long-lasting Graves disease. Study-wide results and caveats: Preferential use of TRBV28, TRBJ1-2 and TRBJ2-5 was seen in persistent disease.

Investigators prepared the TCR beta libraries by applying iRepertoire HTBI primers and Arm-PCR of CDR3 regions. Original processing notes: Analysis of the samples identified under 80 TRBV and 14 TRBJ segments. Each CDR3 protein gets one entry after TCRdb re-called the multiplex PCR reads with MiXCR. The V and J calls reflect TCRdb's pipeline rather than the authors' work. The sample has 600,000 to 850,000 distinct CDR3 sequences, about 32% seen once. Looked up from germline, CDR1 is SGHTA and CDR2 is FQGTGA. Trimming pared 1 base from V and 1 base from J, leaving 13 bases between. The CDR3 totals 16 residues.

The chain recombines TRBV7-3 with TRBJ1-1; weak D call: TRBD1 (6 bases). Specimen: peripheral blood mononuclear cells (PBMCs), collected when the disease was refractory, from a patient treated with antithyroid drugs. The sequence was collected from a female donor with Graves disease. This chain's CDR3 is CASSLRSGQTNTEAFF. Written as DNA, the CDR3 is TGTGCCAGCAGCTTAAGAAGTGGACAGACGAACACTGAAGCTTTCTTT.